Shown below are 32 T cell receptor beta chains from a single sample sequenced in a study of T cell changes during pregnancy in multiple sclerosis. The method was immunoSEQ multiplex PCR; TCRdb's version includes in-frame clones alone and lacks a portion of them. The sample holds about 92,000 clones; roughly 92% are singletons and the top ten take about 2.4%. The sequencing here drew on peripheral blood, taken in the first trimester of pregnancy. The origin of the receptors is a female donor with multiple sclerosis, enrolled in a pregnancy study.

This chain connects TRBV27 to TRBJ1-4; D unclear. The CDR3 has 14 residues. V was trimmed by 2 bases and J by 7 bases, leaving 11 bases between them. Germline V gene sequence: CDR1 MNHEY, CDR2 SMNVEV (reference sequence). The CDR3 region is CASSLASGGEKLFF. CDR3 bases: TGTGCCAGCAGTTTAGCTTCAGGTGGTGAAAAACTGTTTTTT.

The genes are TRBV15 and TRBJ1-2; D is unresolved. The ends were cut back, 0 bases at V and 8 bases at J, with 7 bases in the middle. Germline CDR1 is LNHNV and CDR2 is YYDKDF (reference sequence). The CDR3 has 12 amino acids. The CDR3: CATSRDGHGYTF. The CDR3 DNA reads as TGTGCCACCAGCAGAGATGGGCACGGCTACACCTTC.

This clone was seen a single time. The chain has TRBV7-9 and TRBJ1-2; 8 bases line up with TRBD1. Per germline, CDR1 SEHNR and CDR2 FQNEAQ (reference sequence). J lost 12 bases, V lost 5 bases, and 8 bases had no gene match. The CDR3 runs 12 residues. The CDR3 sequence is CASSPGRQGHTF. CDR3 sequence (DNA): TGTGCCAGCAGCCCCGGGAGACAGGGGCACACCTTC.

V gene TRBV5-4 combines with J gene TRBJ2-7; 8 nucleotides line up with TRBD2. Per the germline V gene, CDR1 is SGHNT and CDR2 is YYREEE (reference sequence). V shed 4 bases, J shed 2 bases, and the junction held 5 bases outside the gene matches. The CDR3 extends over 14 amino acids. CDR3 coding DNA: TGTGCCAGCAGCCCCGGGACTAGGCCCTACGAGCAGTACTTC. It encodes CASSPGTRPYEQYF.

The V and J genes are TRBV4-3 and TRBJ1-2; the D gene is possibly TRBD1 (6 bases). Trimming took off 1 base at V and 3 bases at J, with 12 bases between the two ends. CDR1 and CDR2 from the germline V gene are LGHNA and YSLEER. The CDR3 totals 15 residues. The chain's CDR3 is CASSQVGAGDYGYTF. The CDR3 DNA reads TGCGCCAGCAGCCAAGTCGGTGCAGGGGACTATGGCTACACCTTC.

This clone was picked up a small number of times. The rearrangement uses TRBV5-4 and TRBJ2-5, with D perhaps matching TRBD1 (6 bases). This CDR3 is 15 amino acids long. Germline CDR1 is SGHNT and CDR2 is YYREEE (reference sequence). V was trimmed by 4 bases and J by 5 bases, leaving 18 bases between them. CDR3 residues: CASSPAGAGAETQYF. The CDR3 DNA reads TGTGCCAGCAGCCCGGCGGGTGCAGGGGCGGAGACCCAGTACTTC.

The CDR3 nucleotides are TGTGCCAGCAGTACAGGGGGCGCTAACTATGGCTACACCTTC. Translation gives CASSTGGANYGYTF. The chain has TRBV6-5 and TRBJ1-2; 9 nucleotides match TRBD1. V was pared by 5 bases and J by 0 bases, with 1 base of the junction left unmatched. The germline gives CDR1 MNHEY, CDR2 SVGAGI. There are 14 residues in the CDR3.

V gene TRBV15 combines with J gene TRBJ2-7, with D unresolved. Germline V gene sequence: CDR1 LNHNV, CDR2 YYDKDF (reference sequence). The CDR3 is 16 residues long. V was shortened by 0 bases and J by 3 bases, with 15 bases between the two germline ends. The CDR3 sequence is CATSRDRRGPGYEQYF. The CDR3 DNA sequence: TGTGCCACCAGCAGAGATCGGAGAGGCCCGGGCTACGAGCAGTACTTC.

The table lists this clone with a few counts. The genes are TRBV2 and TRBJ1-5, with D maybe TRBD1 (6 bases). There are 15 residues in the CDR3. In germline, CDR1 is SNHLY, CDR2 FYNNEI. V gave up 6 bases and J gave up 1 base, with 13 bases separating them. The CDR3 nucleotides are TGTGCCAGCAGGGAGAGGACAGCCAGCAATCAGCCCCAGCATTTT. Its protein product is CASRERTASNQPQHF.

The rearrangement links TRBV20-1 to TRBJ1-1, with D possibly TRBD1 on 6 matching bases. There are 11 residues in the CDR3. V dropped 5 bases and J dropped 7 bases, with 11 bases sitting between them. The germline V gene encodes CDR1 DFQATT and CDR2 SNEGSKA (reference sequence). The CDR3 nucleotides read TGCAGTGCTGTGTGGACAGTTGAAGCTTTCTTT. Protein: CSAVWTVEAFF.

V is TRBV11-1 and J is TRBJ2-5; TRBD1 matches at 10 bases. Per the germline V gene, CDR1 is SGHAT and CDR2 is FQDESV (reference sequence). CDR3 length: 15 amino acids. V shed 3 bases, J shed 5 bases, and the junction held 6 bases outside the gene matches. The CDR3 is CASSLRATGGETQYF. Here the CDR3 DNA reads TGTGCCAGCAGCTTGCGTGCGACAGGGGGCGAGACCCAGTACTTC.

The chain has TRBV19 and TRBJ2-5; D is unclear. CDR3 length: 15 amino acids. Germline values: CDR1 LNHDA, CDR2 SQIVND (reference sequence). Trimming cost V 3 bases and J 2 bases, with 13 bases left between them. CDR3 sequence reads: CASSMRGEYQETQYF. The CDR3, as DNA: TGTGCCAGTAGTATGAGAGGAGAGTATCAAGAGACCCAGTACTTC.

This clone has only one observation. The rearrangement uses TRBV7-2 and TRBJ2-7; D is undetermined. The CDR3 is 11 amino acids. V was clipped by 4 bases and J by 3 bases, with 4 bases between them. Germline V CDR1 and CDR2: SGHTA, FQGNSA. CDR3 loop: CASSSDYEQYF. The CDR3 DNA follows: TGTGCCAGCAGCTCAGACTACGAGCAGTACTTC.

This chain connects TRBV6-5 to TRBJ2-1, with TRBD2 identical over 8 bases. V shed 2 bases and J 10 bases; nucleotides not matched to a gene: 13. The CDR3 length is 16 residues. Germline loops: CDR1 MNHEY, CDR2 SVGAGI. CDR3 DNA sequence: TGTGCCAGCAGTTACGTGCCGGGACTTATAGCGGGGGAGCAGTTCTTC. This codes for CASSYVPGLIAGEQFF.

The chain employs TRBV29-1 and TRBJ1-2; D is perhaps TRBD1 (5 bases). The CDR3 totals 15 residues. Trimming cost V 1 base and J 1 base, with 13 bases left between them. CDR1 SQVTM and CDR2 ANQGSEA come from the germline V gene. The chain's CDR3 is CSVEGLPRGNYGYTF. The CDR3 DNA reads TGCAGCGTTGAAGGACTCCCAAGGGGTAACTATGGCTACACCTTC.

The V and J genes are TRBV4-1 and TRBJ2-7, with 9 nucleotides matching TRBD2. The V gene's germline CDR1 is MGHRA and CDR2 YSYEKL. After removal of 0 bases from V and 1 base from J, the junction contained 7 bases not matched to a gene. This CDR3 is 17 amino acids long. The CDR3 here is CASSQDLRLADSYEQYF. The CDR3 nucleotides are TGCGCCAGCAGCCAAGATCTTCGACTAGCGGATTCCTACGAGCAGTACTTC.

V is TRBV28 and J is TRBJ2-7, with D perhaps TRBD2 (6 bases). The CDR3 totals 18 residues. Between the trimmed V and J ends, which lost 2 bases and 0 bases, there was a span of 20 bases. Germline assignment: CDR1 MDHEN and CDR2 SYDVKM. For the CDR3, the DNA is TGTGCCAGCAGTTTAGAGTTGCGTCGACTAGGTCCCTCCTACGAGCAGTACTTC. It encodes CASSLELRRLGPSYEQYF.

As regards this clone: The same CDR3 can be traced to other DNA sequences in this sample. The V and J genes are TRBV5-1 and TRBJ2-7, with 7 bases identical to TRBD1. This CDR3 is 17 amino acids long. CDR1 is SGHRS and CDR2 is YFSETQ in the germline V gene. The V and J ends lost 0 bases and 3 bases, in that order; junction bases with no gene match: 12. The CDR3, as DNA: TGCGCCAGCAGCTTGGGAGGGGGCGCAAGGTCAAGCTACGAGCAGTACTTC. Its translation is CASSLGGGARSSYEQYF.

The V call is TRBV28, the J call TRBJ2-5, with 7 positions matching TRBD1. J gave up 4 bases and V 5 bases, and 10 bases lay outside the gene matches. Germline V lookup: CDR1 MDHEN, CDR2 SYDVKM. The CDR3 runs 15 residues. CDR3 nucleotides: TGTGCCAGCAGTCCGGCGACAGGGCCCCGAGAGACCCAGTACTTC. It is translated as CASSPATGPRETQYF.

The V and J genes are TRBV7-2 and TRBJ1-5; D is undetermined. Germline CDR1 SGHTA, CDR2 FQGNSA. The CDR3 covers 15 residues. Trimming took 5 bases from V and 2 from J, leaving 13 bases between them. The CDR3: CASSRGVEGNQPQHF. CDR3 nucleotides: TGTGCCAGCAGCCGGGGAGTGGAGGGCAATCAGCCCCAGCATTTT.

The chain carries TRBV6-5 and TRBJ2-7; 9 bases are shared with TRBD1. The CDR3 is 15 residues long. Germline V gene lookup returns CDR1 MNHEY and CDR2 SVGAGI. The J segment lost 5 bases and the V segment lost 0 bases, leaving 5 bases of the junction unmatched. CDR3 nucleotide sequence: TGTGCCAGCAGTTACTCCCGGGACAGGGTCCACGAGCAGTACTTC. Translated, it gives CASSYSRDRVHEQYF.

The rearrangement uses TRBV29-1 and TRBJ2-1; 10 bases agree with TRBD2. Germline V gene data show CDR1 as SQVTM and CDR2 as ANQGSEA. V shed 3 bases and J 5 bases; nucleotides not matched to a gene: 7. The CDR3 has 15 residues. The CDR3 DNA reads TGCAGCGTTGATGAAGCGGGAGGGGACCACAATGAGCAGTTCTTC. It encodes CSVDEAGGDHNEQFF.

The chain employs TRBV28 and TRBJ2-7; 7 nucleotides agree with TRBD2. The CDR3 totals 14 residues. V lost 0 bases, J lost 6 bases, and 5 bases stayed unmatched. The V gene's germline CDR1 is MDHEN and CDR2 SYDVKM. CDR3 sequence (DNA): TGTGCCAGCAGTTTATGGGCGGGAGCCGGCGAGCAGTACTTC. This sequence encodes CASSLWAGAGEQYF.

The chain is built from TRBV10-3 and TRBJ1-5; 10 nucleotides line up with TRBD1. The CDR3 runs to 15 residues. Germline V lookup: CDR1 ENHRY, CDR2 SYGVKD. V lost 5 bases, J lost 6 bases, and 7 bases stayed unmatched. The CDR3 nucleotides are TGTGCCATCAGTAAGACAGGGGGCGTAATTCAGCCCCAGCATTTT. This translates into CAISKTGGVIQPQHF.

This chain joins TRBV4-3 and TRBJ2-2; TRBD2 matches 13 bases. V dropped 4 bases and J dropped 5; count of bases not matched to a gene: 4. Germline V CDR1 and CDR2: LGHNA, YSLEER. The CDR3 consists of 16 residues. The CDR3 DNA reads TGCGCCAGCAGCCGAGTACTAGCGGGGGGGACCGGGGAGCTGTTTTTT. Residues: CASSRVLAGGTGELFF.

V is TRBV15 and J is TRBJ1-2, with 8 bases aligning to TRBD1. With 0 bases clipped from V and 8 bases from J, the junction kept 11 bases outside the gene matches. Germline V lookup: CDR1 LNHNV, CDR2 YYDKDF (reference sequence). The CDR3 is 16 amino acids. DNA of the CDR3: TGTGCCACCAGCAGAGACCGACTGACAGGGGCTGGCGGCTACACCTTC. Its protein product is CATSRDRLTGAGGYTF.

The chain couples TRBV6-1 to TRBJ2-7, with D perhaps TRBD2 (5 bases). This CDR3 spans 13 amino acids. V shed 9 bases and J shed 0 bases, with 12 bases lying between them. CDR1 is MNHNS, CDR2 SASEGT, per germline. The CDR3 sequence is CASTLAFSYEQYF. In DNA form, the CDR3 reads TGTGCCAGTACATTAGCGTTCTCCTACGAGCAGTACTTC.

This rearrangement joins TRBV9 to TRBJ2-1; 9 nucleotides align to TRBD1. The J segment lost 6 bases and the V segment lost 0 bases, leaving 10 bases of the junction unmatched. Germline assignment: CDR1 SGDLS and CDR2 YYNGEE. This CDR3 comprises 17 residues. The chain's CDR3 is CASSVVSFRDRVNEQFF. The DNA for the CDR3 is TGTGCCAGCAGCGTAGTCTCTTTCCGGGACAGGGTCAATGAGCAGTTCTTC. Looking up the rest from reference TRBV9 and TRBJ2-1 gives the full variable domain: DSGVTQTPKHLITATGQRVTLRCSPRSGDLSVYWYQQSLDQGLQFLIQYYNGEERAKGNILERFSAQQFPDLHSELNLSSLELGDSALYFCASSVVSFRDRVNEQFFGPGTRLTVL.

The CDR3 DNA reads as TGTGCCAGTAGTATAGATGGGGCGACTAGCGGGAGAAGGAATGAGCAGTTCTTC. Residues: CASSIDGATSGRRNEQFF. V gene TRBV19 combines with J gene TRBJ2-1, with 12 nucleotides matching TRBD2. The CDR3 spans 18 residues. Germline V gene lookup returns CDR1 LNHDA and CDR2 SQIVND (reference sequence). V shed 0 bases, J shed 7 bases, and the junction held 10 bases outside the gene matches.

The rearrangement links TRBV9 to TRBJ2-3; a weak D match, TRBD1 (5 bases). CDR3 length: 12 residues. CDR1 and CDR2 from the germline V gene are SGDLS and YYNGEE. V was pared by 7 bases and J by 7 bases, with 13 bases between. Here the CDR3 DNA reads TGTGCCAGCTCGGCAGGGCCCTATACGCAGTATTTT. Its protein is CASSAGPYTQYF.

The gene calls are TRBV18 and TRBJ2-3; D unclear. V lost 3 bases, J lost 4 bases, and 8 bases lay in between. This CDR3 region has 13 residues. Germline V CDR1 and CDR2: KGHSH, LQKENI. DNA of the CDR3: TGTGCCAGCTCACCGTGGGCCGCAGATACGCAGTATTTT. Encoded protein: CASSPWAADTQYF.

The chain carries TRBV15 and TRBJ2-1; 8 bases match TRBD2. This CDR3 spans 13 amino acids. J gave up 9 bases and V 9 bases, and 10 bases lay outside the gene matches. CDR1 and CDR2 from the germline V gene are LNHNV and YYDKDF (reference sequence). The CDR3 is CATRGTSSFEQFF. In nucleotides, the CDR3 is TGTGCCACTAGGGGGACTAGTAGCTTTGAGCAGTTCTTC.